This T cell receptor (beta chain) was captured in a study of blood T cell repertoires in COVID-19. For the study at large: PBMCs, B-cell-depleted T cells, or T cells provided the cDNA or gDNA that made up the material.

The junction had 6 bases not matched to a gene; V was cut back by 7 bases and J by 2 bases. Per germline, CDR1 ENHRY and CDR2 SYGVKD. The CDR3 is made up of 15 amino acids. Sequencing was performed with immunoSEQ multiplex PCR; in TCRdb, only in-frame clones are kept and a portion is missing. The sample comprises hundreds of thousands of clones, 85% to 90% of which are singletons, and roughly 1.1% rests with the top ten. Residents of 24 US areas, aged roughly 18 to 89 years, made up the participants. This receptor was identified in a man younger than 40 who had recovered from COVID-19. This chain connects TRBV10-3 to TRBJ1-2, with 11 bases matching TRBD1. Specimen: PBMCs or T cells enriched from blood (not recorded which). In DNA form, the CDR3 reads TGTGCCATCACCAAAGGACAGGGGGCGAACTATGGCTACACCTTC. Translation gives CAITKGQGANYGYTF.